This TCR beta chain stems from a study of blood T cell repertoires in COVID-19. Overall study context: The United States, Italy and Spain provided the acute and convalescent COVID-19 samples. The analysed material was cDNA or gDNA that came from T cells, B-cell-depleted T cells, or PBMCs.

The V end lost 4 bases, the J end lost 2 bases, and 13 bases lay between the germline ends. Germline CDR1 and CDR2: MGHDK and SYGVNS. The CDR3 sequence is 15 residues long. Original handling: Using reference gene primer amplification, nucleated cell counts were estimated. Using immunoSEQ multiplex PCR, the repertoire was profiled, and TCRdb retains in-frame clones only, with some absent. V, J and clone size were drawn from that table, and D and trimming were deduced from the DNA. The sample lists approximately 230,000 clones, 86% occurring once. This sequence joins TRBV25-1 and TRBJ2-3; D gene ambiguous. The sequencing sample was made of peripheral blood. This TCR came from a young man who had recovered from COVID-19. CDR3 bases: TGTGCCAGCAGTGGGGCCCAGGCGACCACAGATACGCAGTATTTT. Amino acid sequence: CASSGAQATTDTQYF.